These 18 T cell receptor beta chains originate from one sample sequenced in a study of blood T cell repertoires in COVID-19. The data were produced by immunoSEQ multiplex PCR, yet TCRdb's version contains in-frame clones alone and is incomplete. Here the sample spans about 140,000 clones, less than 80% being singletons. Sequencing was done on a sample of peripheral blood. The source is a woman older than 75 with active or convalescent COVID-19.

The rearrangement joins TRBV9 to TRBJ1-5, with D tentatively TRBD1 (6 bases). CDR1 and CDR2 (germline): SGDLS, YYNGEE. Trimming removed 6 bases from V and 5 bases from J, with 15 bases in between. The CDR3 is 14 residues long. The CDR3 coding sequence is TGTGCCAGCATTCCGGGGGGGGGCGATCAGCCCCAGCATTTT. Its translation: CASIPGGGDQPQHF.

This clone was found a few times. The CDR3 protein is CASTPGGPSYEQYF. For the CDR3, the DNA is TGTGCCAGCACCCCAGGGGGGCCCTCCTACGAGCAGTACTTC. The J gene is TRBJ2-7, the V gene TRBV28; possibly TRBD1 for D (7 bases). The CDR3 spans 14 residues. V was pared by 7 bases and J by 0 bases, with 13 bases between. Germline CDR1 MDHEN, CDR2 SYDVKM.

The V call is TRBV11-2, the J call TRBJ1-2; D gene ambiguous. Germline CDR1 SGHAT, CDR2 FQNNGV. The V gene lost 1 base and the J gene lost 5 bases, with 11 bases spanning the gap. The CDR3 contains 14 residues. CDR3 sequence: CASSLAKPLYGYTF. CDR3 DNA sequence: TGTGCCAGCAGCTTAGCCAAGCCCCTATATGGCTACACCTTC.

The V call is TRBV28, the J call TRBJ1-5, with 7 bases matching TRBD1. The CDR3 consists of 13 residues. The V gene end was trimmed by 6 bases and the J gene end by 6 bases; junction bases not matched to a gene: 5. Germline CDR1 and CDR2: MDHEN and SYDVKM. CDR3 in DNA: TGTGCCAGCAGCCAAACAGGGGTTCAGCCCCAGCATTTT. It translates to CASSQTGVQPQHF.

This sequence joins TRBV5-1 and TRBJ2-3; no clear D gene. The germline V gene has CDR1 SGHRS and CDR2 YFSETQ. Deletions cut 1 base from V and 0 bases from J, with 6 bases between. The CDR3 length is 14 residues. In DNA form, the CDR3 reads TGCGCCAGCAGCTTGAGGCGGAGCACAGATACGCAGTATTTT. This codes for CASSLRRSTDTQYF.

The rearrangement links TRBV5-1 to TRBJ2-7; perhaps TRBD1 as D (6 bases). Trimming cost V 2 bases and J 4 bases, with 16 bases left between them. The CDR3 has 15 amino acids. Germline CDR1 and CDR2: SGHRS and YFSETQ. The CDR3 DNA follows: TGCGCCAGCAGCTTCGTAGGGGGTAGGGGATACGAGCAGTACTTC. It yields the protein CASSFVGGRGYEQYF.

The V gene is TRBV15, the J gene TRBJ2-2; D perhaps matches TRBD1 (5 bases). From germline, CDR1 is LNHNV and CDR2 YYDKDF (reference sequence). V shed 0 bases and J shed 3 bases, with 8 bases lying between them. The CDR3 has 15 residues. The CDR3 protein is CATSRDRAHTGELFF. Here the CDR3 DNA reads TGTGCCACCAGCAGAGACAGGGCGCACACCGGGGAGCTGTTTTTT.

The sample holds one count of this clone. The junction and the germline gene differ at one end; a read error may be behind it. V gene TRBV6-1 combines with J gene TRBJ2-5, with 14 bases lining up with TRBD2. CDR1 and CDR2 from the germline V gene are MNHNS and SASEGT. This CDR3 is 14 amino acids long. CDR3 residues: CASSPGTSGGPGHF. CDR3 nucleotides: TGTGCCAGCAGTCCCGGGACTAGCGGGGGACCAGGCCACTTC.

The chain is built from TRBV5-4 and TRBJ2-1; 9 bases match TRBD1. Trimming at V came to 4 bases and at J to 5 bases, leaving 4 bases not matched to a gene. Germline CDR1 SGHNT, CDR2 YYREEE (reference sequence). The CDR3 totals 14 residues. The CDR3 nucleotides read TGTGCCAGCAGCCGGACAGGGGAGGACAATGAGCAGTTCTTC. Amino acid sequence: CASSRTGEDNEQFF.

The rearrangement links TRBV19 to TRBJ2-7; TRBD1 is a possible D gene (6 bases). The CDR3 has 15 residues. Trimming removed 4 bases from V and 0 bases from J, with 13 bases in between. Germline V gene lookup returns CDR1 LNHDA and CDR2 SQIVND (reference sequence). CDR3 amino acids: CASSTYRAGSYEQYF. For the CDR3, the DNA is TGTGCCAGTAGTACCTACAGGGCGGGCTCCTACGAGCAGTACTTC. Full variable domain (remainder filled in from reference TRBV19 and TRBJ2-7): DGGITQSPKYLFRKEGQNVTLSCEQNLNHDAMYWYRQDPGQGLRLIYYSQIVNDFQKGDIAEGYSVSREKKESFPLTVTSAQKNPTAFYLCASSTYRAGSYEQYFGPGTRLTVT.

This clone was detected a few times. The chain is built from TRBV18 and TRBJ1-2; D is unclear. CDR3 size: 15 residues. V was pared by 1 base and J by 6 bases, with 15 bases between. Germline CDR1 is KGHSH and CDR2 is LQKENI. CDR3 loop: CASSPLGLHGDGYTF. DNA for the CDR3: TGTGCCAGCTCACCACTCGGGCTGCACGGGGATGGCTACACCTTC.

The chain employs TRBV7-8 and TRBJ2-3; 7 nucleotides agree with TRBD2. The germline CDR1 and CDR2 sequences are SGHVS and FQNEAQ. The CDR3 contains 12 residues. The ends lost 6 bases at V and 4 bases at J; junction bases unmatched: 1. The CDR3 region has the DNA TGTGCCAGCAGGCTAGCGGCAGATACGCAGTATTTT. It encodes CASRLAADTQYF.

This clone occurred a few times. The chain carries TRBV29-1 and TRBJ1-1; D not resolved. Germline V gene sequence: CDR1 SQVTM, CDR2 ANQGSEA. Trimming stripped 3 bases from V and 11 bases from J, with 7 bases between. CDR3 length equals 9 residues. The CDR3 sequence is CSVDDFAFF. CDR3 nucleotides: TGCAGCGTTGACGACTTCGCTTTCTTT.

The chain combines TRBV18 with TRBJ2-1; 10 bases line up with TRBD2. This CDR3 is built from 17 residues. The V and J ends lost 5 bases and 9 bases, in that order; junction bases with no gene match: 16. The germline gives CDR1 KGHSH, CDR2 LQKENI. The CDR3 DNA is TGTGCCAGCTCATCCGCCACTAGCGGGGCTCACGTCACTGAGCAGTTCTTC. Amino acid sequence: CASSSATSGAHVTEQFF.

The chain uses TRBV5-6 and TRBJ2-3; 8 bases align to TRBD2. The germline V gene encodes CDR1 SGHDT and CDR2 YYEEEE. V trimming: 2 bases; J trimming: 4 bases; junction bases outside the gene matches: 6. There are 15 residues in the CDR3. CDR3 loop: CASSFDPGGADTQYF. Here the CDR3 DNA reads TGTGCCAGCAGCTTTGACCCGGGAGGGGCAGATACGCAGTATTTT.

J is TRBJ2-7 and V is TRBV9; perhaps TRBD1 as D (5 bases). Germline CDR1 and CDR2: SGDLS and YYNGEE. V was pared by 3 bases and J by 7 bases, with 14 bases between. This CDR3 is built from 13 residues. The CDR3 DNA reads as TGTGCCAGCAGCGCGGTAAGGGGTGGTGAGCAGTACTTC. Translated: CASSAVRGGEQYF.

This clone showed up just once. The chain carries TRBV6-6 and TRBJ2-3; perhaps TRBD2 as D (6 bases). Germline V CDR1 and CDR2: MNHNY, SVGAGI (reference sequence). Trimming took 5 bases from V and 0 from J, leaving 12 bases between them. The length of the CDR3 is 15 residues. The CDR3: CASSVRGASTDTQYF. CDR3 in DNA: TGTGCCAGCAGTGTGCGGGGAGCTAGCACAGATACGCAGTATTTT.

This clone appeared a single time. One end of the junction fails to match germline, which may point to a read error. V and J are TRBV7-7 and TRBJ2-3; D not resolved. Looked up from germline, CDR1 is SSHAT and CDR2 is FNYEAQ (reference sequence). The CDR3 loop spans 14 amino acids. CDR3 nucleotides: TGTGCTAGCAGCTTAAGCAGGATAGCAGATACGCAGTATTTT. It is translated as CASSLSRIADTQYF.